A selection of T cell receptor beta chains follows, all from one sample in a study of blood T cell repertoires in COVID-19. Using immunoSEQ multiplex PCR, the repertoire was profiled, and TCRdb retains in-frame clones only, with some absent. The sample contains about 42,000 clones, roughly 88% of which appear only once. Sequencing was carried out using peripheral blood. The receptors were sampled from a human donor in a cohort sampled during active COVID-19. Each CDR3 is given with its conserved first and last residue. Each record gives: D gene, V gene, J gene, CDR3 length, clone size, CDR3 protein, CDR3 DNA. D genes are given only for firm matches. Rows give clone size only sometimes, using once, few, many, or a class for an expanded clone.

D: TRBD2
V: TRBV6-1
J: TRBJ2-1
length: 17
size: once
CDR3: CASSEALGLAGGDEQFF
DNA: TGTGCCAGCAGTGAAGCGCTAGGGCTAGCGGGGGGGGATGAGCAGTTCTTC

D: .
V: TRBV3-1/TRBV3-2
J: TRBJ1-6
length: 13
size: .
CDR3: CASRGRGNSPLHF
DNA: TGTGCCAGCAGGGGGAGAGGAAATTCACCCCTCCACTTT

D: TRBD1
V: TRBV19
J: TRBJ1-2
length: 14
size: .
CDR3: CASSIAGQNYGYTF
DNA: TGTGCCAGTAGTATTGCGGGACAGAACTATGGCTACACCTTC

D: TRBD2
V: TRBV5-1
J: TRBJ2-1
length: 19
size: .
CDR3: CASSSRPLRGERGFNEQFF
DNA: TGCGCCAGCAGCTCCCGACCCCTACGTGGGGAGCGGGGGTTCAATGAGCAGTTCTTC

D: TRBD1
V: TRBV4-3
J: TRBJ1-6
length: 16
size: .
CDR3: CASSSTDRTYNSPLHF
DNA: TGCGCCAGCAGCTCAACGGACAGGACGTATAATTCACCCCTCCACTTT

D: TRBD2
V: TRBV2
J: TRBJ2-3
length: 19
size: once
CDR3: CASSGRLAGGNPYTDTQYF
DNA: TGTGCCAGCAGCGGACGACTAGCGGGGGGCAACCCCTACACAGATACGCAGTATTTT

D: TRBD2
V: TRBV11-1
J: TRBJ2-5
length: 13
size: .
CDR3: CASSLGLGETQYF
DNA: TGTGCCAGCAGCTTGGGACTAGGCGAGACCCAGTACTTC

D: .
V: TRBV18
J: TRBJ1-4
length: 16
size: .
CDR3: CASSPGNPGANEKLFF
DNA: TGTGCCAGCTCACCAGGAAACCCGGGGGCTAATGAAAAACTGTTTTTT

D: TRBD2
V: TRBV29-1
J: TRBJ2-3
length: 14
size: .
CDR3: CSVDLAGNTDTQYF
DNA: TGCAGCGTTGACTTAGCGGGAAACACAGATACGCAGTATTTT

D: .
V: TRBV19
J: TRBJ1-4
length: 14
size: .
CDR3: CASRWRDGDEKLFF
DNA: TGTGCCAGTAGATGGAGGGACGGCGATGAAAAACTGTTTTTT

D: .
V: TRBV3-1/TRBV3-2
J: TRBJ2-5
length: 17
size: .
CDR3: CASSQGVRAGLQETQYF
DNA: TGTGCCAGCAGCCAAGGGGTTCGGGCAGGGTTACAAGAGACCCAGTACTTC

D: .
V: TRBV2
J: TRBJ2-3
length: 16
size: .
CDR3: CASSERSRDNRAGQYF
DNA: TGTGCCAGCAGTGAGAGGAGCCGGGACAACCGGGCCGGGCAGTATTTT

D: .
V: TRBV6-2/TRBV6-3
J: TRBJ1-1
length: 14
size: .
CDR3: CASSYSSRATEAFF
DNA: TGTGCCAGCAGTTACTCGAGCAGGGCGACTGAAGCTTTCTTT

D: .
V: TRBV5-6
J: TRBJ1-2
length: 17
size: .
CDR3: CASSLEKRALEDYGYTF
DNA: TGTGCCAGCAGCTTGGAGAAGAGGGCCCTCGAGGACTATGGCTACACCTTC

D: .
V: TRBV11-2
J: TRBJ2-2
length: 16
size: .
CDR3: CASSFIGTPNTGELFF
DNA: TGTGCCAGCAGCTTTATAGGGACACCGAACACCGGGGAGCTGTTTTTT

D: .
V: TRBV29-1
J: TRBJ1-1
length: 12
size: .
CDR3: CSGGSPNTEAFF
DNA: TGCAGCGGGGGATCTCCGAACACTGAAGCTTTCTTT

D: .
V: TRBV5-1
J: TRBJ1-2
length: 16
size: .
CDR3: CASNPSPRVANYGYTF
DNA: TGCGCCAGCAACCCCTCACCTCGGGTAGCAAACTATGGCTACACCTTC

D: TRBD1
V: TRBV7-3
J: TRBJ1-1
length: 12
size: .
CDR3: CASSPRTGEAFF
DNA: TGTGCCAGCAGCCCCCGGACAGGGGAAGCTTTCTTT

D: TRBD2
V: TRBV6-6
J: TRBJ2-7
length: 13
size: .
CDR3: CASAGSGRYEQYF
DNA: TGTGCCAGCGCGGGTAGCGGGAGATACGAGCAGTACTTC